The rows below give T cell receptor beta chains drawn from one sample of a study of blood T cell repertoires in COVID-19. Some clones are missing from TCRdb's copy, which holds only in-frame ones; the method was immunoSEQ multiplex PCR. This repertoire shows fewer than 500,000 clones, 75% to 90% found once; its top ten account for over 1.3%. Sequences were obtained from peripheral blood. The receptors shown here come from a woman in her twenties or thirties with active or convalescent COVID-19. Both conserved end residues are part of each CDR3. The order of the fields is V gene, clone size, CDR3 protein. Clone size is given for some rows only: seen once, a few or many times, or a class if the clone is expanded.

v_gene: TRBV5-1
abundance: NA
CDR3aa: CASSSDGRQGEKLFF

v_gene: TRBV5-1
abundance: once
CDR3aa: CASSSGQFTGELFF

v_gene: TRBV7-9
abundance: NA
CDR3aa: CASSLGSQNYGYTF

v_gene: TRBV4-1
abundance: NA
CDR3aa: CASSQEAAGEAFF

v_gene: TRBV4-1
abundance: once
CDR3aa: CASSQRLAGEDNEQFF

v_gene: TRBV18
abundance: NA
CDR3aa: CASSPGQIDGEAFF

v_gene: TRBV28
abundance: NA
CDR3aa: CASSFRGAGGWEQYF

v_gene: TRBV6-5
abundance: NA
CDR3aa: CASSGGMYSNQPQHF

v_gene: TRBV2
abundance: NA
CDR3aa: CASSESRGLGGYTF

v_gene: TRBV6-2/TRBV6-3
abundance: NA
CDR3aa: CASSYWSSGRGRGGELFF

v_gene: TRBV13
abundance: once
CDR3aa: CASSPGQGNEKLFF

v_gene: TRBV10-3
abundance: NA
CDR3aa: CAISDEGHLQRMDTGELFF

v_gene: TRBV2
abundance: NA
CDR3aa: CASSGQGPGELFF

v_gene: TRBV7-2
abundance: NA
CDR3aa: CASSLQGGYEQYF

v_gene: TRBV5-5
abundance: NA
CDR3aa: CASSLDRVLTEAFF

v_gene: TRBV5-4
abundance: NA
CDR3aa: CASSRGPESSYNEQFF

v_gene: TRBV5-1
abundance: NA
CDR3aa: CASSLDGSTGTEAFF

v_gene: TRBV4-1
abundance: NA
CDR3aa: CASSQAATPGGELFF

v_gene: TRBV6-1
abundance: NA
CDR3aa: CASSEFDSPSYEQYF

v_gene: TRBV19
abundance: NA
CDR3aa: CASSIRERDYYGYTF

v_gene: TRBV28
abundance: NA
CDR3aa: CASSVTGGNQPQHF

v_gene: TRBV5-4
abundance: NA
CDR3aa: CASSRITSGENTGELFF

v_gene: TRBV6-1
abundance: NA
CDR3aa: CASSETGTWTEAFF

v_gene: TRBV5-6
abundance: NA
CDR3aa: CASSERLAVSYEQYF

v_gene: TRBV11-1
abundance: few
CDR3aa: CASSPRGGLYGYTF

v_gene: TRBV5-8
abundance: NA
CDR3aa: CASSIGQGDGYTF

v_gene: TRBV4-2
abundance: NA
CDR3aa: CASSQLAGVSTDTQYF

v_gene: TRBV11-2
abundance: NA
CDR3aa: CASSLPWTGGAPDTQYF

v_gene: TRBV10-3
abundance: NA
CDR3aa: CAIRGQGNTEAFF

v_gene: TRBV3-1/TRBV3-2
abundance: NA
CDR3aa: CASSQDGTAQETQYF

v_gene: TRBV5-5
abundance: NA
CDR3aa: CASSQEPFPGTGDTDTQYF

v_gene: TRBV12-3/TRBV12-4
abundance: NA
CDR3aa: CASSLNGMDTQYF

v_gene: TRBV11-1
abundance: NA
CDR3aa: CASSYRQNTEAFF

v_gene: TRBV19
abundance: NA
CDR3aa: CASIRRGGNTEAFF

v_gene: TRBV7-9
abundance: NA
CDR3aa: CASSEGTSYNEQFF

v_gene: TRBV6-5
abundance: NA
CDR3aa: CASSRTANTGELFF

v_gene: TRBV4-1
abundance: NA
CDR3aa: CASSQDPVLAGIANTQYF

v_gene: TRBV3-1/TRBV3-2
abundance: NA
CDR3aa: CASSPTLAGGPYDEQFF

v_gene: TRBV4-1
abundance: NA
CDR3aa: CASSRTGGPDSNQPQHF

v_gene: TRBV6-2/TRBV6-3
abundance: NA
CDR3aa: CASSSTPGTSGNMGSYNEQFF

v_gene: TRBV7-2
abundance: few
CDR3aa: CASSRSGGSVFGYTF

v_gene: TRBV29-1
abundance: NA
CDR3aa: CSVVYQTGGTEAFF

v_gene: TRBV19
abundance: NA
CDR3aa: CASGGQDRGYTF

v_gene: TRBV29-1
abundance: NA
CDR3aa: CSVGTGGLGYGYTF

v_gene: TRBV2
abundance: NA
CDR3aa: CASRVDTGELFF

v_gene: TRBV5-4
abundance: once
CDR3aa: CASSLGGHTNEKLFF

v_gene: TRBV12-5
abundance: NA
CDR3aa: CASGLVVAMNEQFF

v_gene: TRBV2
abundance: NA
CDR3aa: CATTRWRGGDTEAFF

v_gene: TRBV18
abundance: NA
CDR3aa: CASRPLGLAGGSSTDTQYF

v_gene: TRBV24-1
abundance: NA
CDR3aa: CATACGYTF

v_gene: TRBV15
abundance: NA
CDR3aa: CATSIGTVSPDTQYF

v_gene: TRBV5-1
abundance: NA
CDR3aa: CASSAHLGLAPAYEQYF